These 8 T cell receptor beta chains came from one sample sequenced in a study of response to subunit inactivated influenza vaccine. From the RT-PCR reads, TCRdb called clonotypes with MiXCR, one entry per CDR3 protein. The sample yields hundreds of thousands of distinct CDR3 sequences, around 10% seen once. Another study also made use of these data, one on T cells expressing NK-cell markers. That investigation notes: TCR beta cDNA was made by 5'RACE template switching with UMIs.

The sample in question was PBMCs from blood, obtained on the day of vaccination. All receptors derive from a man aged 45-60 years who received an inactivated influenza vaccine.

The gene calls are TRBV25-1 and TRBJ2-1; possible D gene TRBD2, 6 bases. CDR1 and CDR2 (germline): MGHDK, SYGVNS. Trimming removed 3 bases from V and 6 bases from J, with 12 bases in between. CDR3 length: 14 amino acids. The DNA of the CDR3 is TGTGCCAGCAGTGATCGGGGACTGGGCAATGAGCAGTTCTTC. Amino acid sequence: CASSDRGLGNEQFF.

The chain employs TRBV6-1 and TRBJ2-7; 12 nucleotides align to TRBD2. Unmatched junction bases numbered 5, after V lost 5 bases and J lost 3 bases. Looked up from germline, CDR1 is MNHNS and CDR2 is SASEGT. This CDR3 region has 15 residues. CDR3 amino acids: CASSKTTSGSYEQYF. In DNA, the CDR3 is TGTGCCAGCAGTAAAACGACTAGCGGGAGCTACGAGCAGTACTTC.

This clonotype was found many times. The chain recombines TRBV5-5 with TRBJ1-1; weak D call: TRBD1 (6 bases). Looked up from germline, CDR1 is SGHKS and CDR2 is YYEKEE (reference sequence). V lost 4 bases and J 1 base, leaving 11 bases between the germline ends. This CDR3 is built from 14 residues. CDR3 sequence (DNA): TGTGCCAGCAGCCTCCGGGACACGAACACTGAAGCTTTCTTT. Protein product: CASSLRDTNTEAFF.

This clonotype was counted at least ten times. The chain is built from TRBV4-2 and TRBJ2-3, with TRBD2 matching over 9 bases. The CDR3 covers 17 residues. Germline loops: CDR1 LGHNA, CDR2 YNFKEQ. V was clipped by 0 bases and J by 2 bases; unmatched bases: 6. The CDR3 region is CASSQDSSGATTDTQYF. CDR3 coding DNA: TGTGCCAGCAGCCAAGATTCTAGCGGGGCTACCACAGATACGCAGTATTTT.

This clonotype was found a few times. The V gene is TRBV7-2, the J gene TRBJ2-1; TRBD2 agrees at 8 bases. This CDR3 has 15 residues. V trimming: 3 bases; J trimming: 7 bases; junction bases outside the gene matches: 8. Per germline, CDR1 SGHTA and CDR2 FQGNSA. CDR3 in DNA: TGTGCCAGCAGCTTTAGCGGGAATAGTGGAAATGAGCAGTTCTTC. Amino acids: CASSFSGNSGNEQFF.

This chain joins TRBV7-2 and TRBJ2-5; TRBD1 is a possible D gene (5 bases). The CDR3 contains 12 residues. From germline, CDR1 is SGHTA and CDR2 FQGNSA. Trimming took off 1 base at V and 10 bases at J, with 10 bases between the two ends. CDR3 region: CASSLGGSYQYF. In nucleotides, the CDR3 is TGTGCCAGCAGCTTAGGGGGCAGTTACCAGTACTTC.

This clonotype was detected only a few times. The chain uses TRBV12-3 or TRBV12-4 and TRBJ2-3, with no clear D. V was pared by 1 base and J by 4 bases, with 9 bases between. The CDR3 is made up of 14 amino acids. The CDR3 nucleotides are TGTGCCAGCAGTTTAGGTTCCGGTTCAGATACGCAGTATTTT. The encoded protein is CASSLGSGSDTQYF.

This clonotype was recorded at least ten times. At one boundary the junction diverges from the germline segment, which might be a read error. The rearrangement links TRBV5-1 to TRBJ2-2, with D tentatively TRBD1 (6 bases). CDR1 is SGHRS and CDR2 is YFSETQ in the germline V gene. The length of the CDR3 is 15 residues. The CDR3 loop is CASRAGTTNTGELFF. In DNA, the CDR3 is TGTGCCAGCAGAGCCGGGACAACGAACACCGGGGAGCTGTTTTTT.